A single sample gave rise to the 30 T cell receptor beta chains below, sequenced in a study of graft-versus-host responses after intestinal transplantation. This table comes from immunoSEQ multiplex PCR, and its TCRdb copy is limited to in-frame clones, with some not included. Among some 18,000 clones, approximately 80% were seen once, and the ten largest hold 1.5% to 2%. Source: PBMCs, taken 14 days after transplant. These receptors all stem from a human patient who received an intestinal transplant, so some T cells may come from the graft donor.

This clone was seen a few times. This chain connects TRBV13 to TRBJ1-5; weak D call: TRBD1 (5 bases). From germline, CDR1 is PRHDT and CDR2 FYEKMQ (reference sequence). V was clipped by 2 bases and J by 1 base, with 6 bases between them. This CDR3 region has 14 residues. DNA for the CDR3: TGTGCCAGCAGCTTACAGGGCAGCAATCAGCCCCAGCATTTT. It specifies CASSLQGSNQPQHF.

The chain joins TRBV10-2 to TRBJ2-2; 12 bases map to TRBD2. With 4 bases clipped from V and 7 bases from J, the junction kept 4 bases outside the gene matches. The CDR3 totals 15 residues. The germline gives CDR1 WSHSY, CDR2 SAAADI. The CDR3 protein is CASSGLAGENGELFF. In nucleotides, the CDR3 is TGCGCCAGCAGTGGACTAGCGGGAGAGAACGGGGAGCTGTTTTTT.

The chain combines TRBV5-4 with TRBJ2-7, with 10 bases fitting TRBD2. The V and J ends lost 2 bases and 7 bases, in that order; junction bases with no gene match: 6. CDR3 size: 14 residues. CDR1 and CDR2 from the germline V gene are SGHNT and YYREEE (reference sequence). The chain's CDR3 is CASSLAGGRREQYF. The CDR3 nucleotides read TGTGCCAGCAGCTTAGCGGGAGGGCGCCGGGAGCAGTACTTC.

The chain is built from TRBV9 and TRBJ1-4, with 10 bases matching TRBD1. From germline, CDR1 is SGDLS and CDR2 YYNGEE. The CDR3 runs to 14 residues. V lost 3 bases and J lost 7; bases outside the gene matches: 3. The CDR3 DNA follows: TGTGCCAGCAGCGCCGGGACAGGGGTTGAAAAACTGTTTTTT. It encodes CASSAGTGVEKLFF.

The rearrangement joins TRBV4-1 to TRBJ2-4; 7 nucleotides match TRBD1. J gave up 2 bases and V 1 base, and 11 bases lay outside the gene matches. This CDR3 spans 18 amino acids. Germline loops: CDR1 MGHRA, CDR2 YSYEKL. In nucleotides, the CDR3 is TGCGCCAGCAGCCAAGGGAGACAGGGACCCTCTACCAAAAACATTCAGTACTTC. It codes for CASSQGRQGPSTKNIQYF.

CDR3: CATGAGGGNEQFF. CDR3 nucleotide sequence: TGTGCCACCGGGGCGGGAGGGGGCAATGAGCAGTTCTTC. This rearrangement joins TRBV6-4 to TRBJ2-1, with 9 nucleotides matching TRBD2. V was clipped by 10 bases and J by 6 bases; unmatched bases: 7. CDR3 size: 13 residues. CDR1 is MRHNA and CDR2 is SNTAGT in the germline V gene.

CDR3 amino acids: CASSLTGGSYEQYF. The CDR3, as DNA: TGTGCCAGCAGTTTGACAGGGGGCTCCTACGAGCAGTACTTC. This chain links TRBV28 with TRBJ2-7; 9 nucleotides agree with TRBD1. This CDR3 is 14 amino acids long. V trimming: 3 bases; J trimming: 0 bases; junction bases outside the gene matches: 0. Germline V gives CDR1 MDHEN, CDR2 SYDVKM.

CDR3 protein: CASSYGSTDTQYF. CDR3 nucleotides: TGTGCCAGCAGTTACGGGAGCACAGATACGCAGTATTTT. The chain combines TRBV6-5 with TRBJ2-3; D gene uncertain. Germline assignment: CDR1 MNHEY and CDR2 SVGAGI. CDR3 length equals 13 residues. With 2 bases removed from V and 0 bases from J, the gap between germline ends came to 3 bases.

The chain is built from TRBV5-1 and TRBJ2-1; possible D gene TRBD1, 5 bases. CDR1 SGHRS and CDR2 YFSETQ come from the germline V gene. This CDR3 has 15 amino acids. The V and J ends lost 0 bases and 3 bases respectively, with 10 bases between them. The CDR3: CASSLEAGIYNEQFF. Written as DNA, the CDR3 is TGCGCCAGCAGCTTGGAAGCAGGGATCTACAATGAGCAGTTCTTC.

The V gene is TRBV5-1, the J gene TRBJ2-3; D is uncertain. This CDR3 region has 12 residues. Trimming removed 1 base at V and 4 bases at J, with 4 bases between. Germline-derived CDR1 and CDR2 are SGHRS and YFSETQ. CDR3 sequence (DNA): TGCGCCAGCAGCTTGAGGTCAGATACGCAGTATTTT. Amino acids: CASSLRSDTQYF.

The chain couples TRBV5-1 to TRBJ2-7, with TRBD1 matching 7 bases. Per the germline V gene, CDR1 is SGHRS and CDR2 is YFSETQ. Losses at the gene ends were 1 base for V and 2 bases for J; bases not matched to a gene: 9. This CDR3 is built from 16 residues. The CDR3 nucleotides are TGCGCCAGCAGCTTGTTCCGGGACAGTGGTGCCTACGAGCAGTACTTC. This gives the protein CASSLFRDSGAYEQYF.

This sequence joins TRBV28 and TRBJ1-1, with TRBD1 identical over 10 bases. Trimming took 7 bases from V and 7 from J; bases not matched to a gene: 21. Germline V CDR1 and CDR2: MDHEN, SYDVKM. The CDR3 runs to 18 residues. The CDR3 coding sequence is TGTGCCAGCACCCTCCCCCCCGGGACAGGGGCGGATATAGTTGAAGCTTTCTTT. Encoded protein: CASTLPPGTGADIVEAFF. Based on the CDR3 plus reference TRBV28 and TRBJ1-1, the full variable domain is DVKVTQSSRYLVKRTGEKVFLECVQDMDHENMFWYRQDPGLGLRLIYFSYDVKMKEKGDIPEGYSVSREKKERFSLILESASTNQTSMYLCASTLPPGTGADIVEAFFGQGTRLTVV.

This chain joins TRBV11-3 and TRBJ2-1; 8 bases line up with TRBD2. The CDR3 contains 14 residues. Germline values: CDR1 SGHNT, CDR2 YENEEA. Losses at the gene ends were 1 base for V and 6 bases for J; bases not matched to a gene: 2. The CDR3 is CASSLAGGRNEQFF. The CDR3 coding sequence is TGTGCCAGCAGCTTAGCGGGGGGGCGCAATGAGCAGTTCTTC.

CDR3 DNA sequence: TGTGCCATCAGTGATCCGCTGAAACCAGGGGAGACCCAGTACTTC. The encoded protein is CAISDPLKPGETQYF. The chain has TRBV10-3 and TRBJ2-5; the D gene is possibly TRBD1 (5 bases). The V gene lost 3 bases and the J gene lost 5 bases, with 16 bases spanning the gap. Germline CDR1 ENHRY, CDR2 SYGVKD. CDR3 length: 15 amino acids.

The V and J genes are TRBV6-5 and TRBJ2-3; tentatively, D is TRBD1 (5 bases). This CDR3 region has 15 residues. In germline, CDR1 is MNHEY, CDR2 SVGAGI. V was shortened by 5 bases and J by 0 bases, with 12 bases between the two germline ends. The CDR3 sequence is CASSRTSISTDTQYF. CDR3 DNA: TGTGCCAGCAGTCGGACATCCATTAGCACAGATACGCAGTATTTT.

The CDR3 DNA follows: TGTGCCAGCAGCGACAAAAGGGGACGGCCCCGTCCCGAGCAGTACTTC. As protein: CASSDKRGRPRPEQYF. This chain uses TRBV5-4 with TRBJ2-7; the D gene could be TRBD1 or TRBD2 (5 bases each). V was shortened by 4 bases and J by 6 bases, with 23 bases between the two germline ends. The germline CDR1 and CDR2 sequences are SGHNT and YYREEE (reference sequence). The CDR3 contains 16 residues.

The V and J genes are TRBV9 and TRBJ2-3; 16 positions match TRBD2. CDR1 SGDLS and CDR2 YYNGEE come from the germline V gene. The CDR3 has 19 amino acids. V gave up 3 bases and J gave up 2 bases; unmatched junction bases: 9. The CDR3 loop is CASSGPGLAGGPTTDTQYF. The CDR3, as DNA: TGTGCCAGCAGCGGCCCGGGACTAGCGGGGGGGCCGACCACAGATACGCAGTATTTT.

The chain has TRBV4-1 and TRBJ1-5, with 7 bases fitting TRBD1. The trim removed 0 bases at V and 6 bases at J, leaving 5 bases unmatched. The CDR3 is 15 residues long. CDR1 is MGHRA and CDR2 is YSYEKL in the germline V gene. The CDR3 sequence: CASSQDSAGGQPQHF. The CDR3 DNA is TGCGCCAGCAGCCAAGATAGCGCAGGGGGTCAGCCCCAGCATTTT.

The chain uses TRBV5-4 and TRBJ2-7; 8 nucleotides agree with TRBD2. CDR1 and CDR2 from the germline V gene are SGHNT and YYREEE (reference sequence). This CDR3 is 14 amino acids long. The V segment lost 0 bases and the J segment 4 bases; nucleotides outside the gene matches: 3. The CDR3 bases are TGTGCCAGCAGCTTGGGCGGGGGGCGGTACGAGCAGTACTTC. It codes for CASSLGGGRYEQYF.

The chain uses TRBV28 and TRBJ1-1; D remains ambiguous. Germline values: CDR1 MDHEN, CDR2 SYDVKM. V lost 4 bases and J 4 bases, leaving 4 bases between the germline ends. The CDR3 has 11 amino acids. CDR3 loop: CASSYSTEAFF. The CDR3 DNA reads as TGTGCCAGCAGTTACAGCACTGAAGCTTTCTTT.

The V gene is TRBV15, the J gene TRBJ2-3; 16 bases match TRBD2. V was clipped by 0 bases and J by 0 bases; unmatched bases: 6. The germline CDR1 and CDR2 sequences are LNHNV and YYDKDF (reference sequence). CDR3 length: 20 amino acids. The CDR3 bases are TGTGCCACCAGCAGAGATAAGGGACTAGCGGGGGGGAAAAGCACAGATACGCAGTATTTT. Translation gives CATSRDKGLAGGKSTDTQYF. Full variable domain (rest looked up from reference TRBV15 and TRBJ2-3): DAMVIQNPRYQVTQFGKPVTLSCSQTLNHNVMYWYQQKSSQAPKLLFHYYDKDFNNEADTPDNFQSRRPNTSFCFLDIRSPGLGDTAMYLCATSRDKGLAGGKSTDTQYFGPGTRLTVL.

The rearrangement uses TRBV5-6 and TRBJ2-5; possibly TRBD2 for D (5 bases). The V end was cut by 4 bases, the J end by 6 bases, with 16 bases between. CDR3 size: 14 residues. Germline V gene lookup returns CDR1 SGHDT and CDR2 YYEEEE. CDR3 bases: TGTGCCAGCAGCCATGCGGAGGCGCAGAAGACCCAGTACTTC. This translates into CASSHAEAQKTQYF.

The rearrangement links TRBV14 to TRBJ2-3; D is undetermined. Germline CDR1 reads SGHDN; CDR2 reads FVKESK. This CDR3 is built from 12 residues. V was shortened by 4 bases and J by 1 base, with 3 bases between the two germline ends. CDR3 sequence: CASSRGTDTQYF. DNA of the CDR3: TGTGCCAGCAGCCGGGGCACAGATACGCAGTATTTT.

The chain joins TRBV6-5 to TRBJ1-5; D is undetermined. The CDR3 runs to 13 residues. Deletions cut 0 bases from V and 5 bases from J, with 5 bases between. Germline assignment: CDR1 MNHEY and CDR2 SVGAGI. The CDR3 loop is CASSYSTDQPQHF. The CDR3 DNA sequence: TGTGCCAGCAGTTACTCGACCGATCAGCCCCAGCATTTT.

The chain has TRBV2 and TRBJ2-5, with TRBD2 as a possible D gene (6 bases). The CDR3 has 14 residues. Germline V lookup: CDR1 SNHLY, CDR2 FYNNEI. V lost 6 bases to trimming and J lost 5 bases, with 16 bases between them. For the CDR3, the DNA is TGTGCCAGCAGACAATCGGGACTGTGGGAGACCCAGTACTTC. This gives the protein CASRQSGLWETQYF.

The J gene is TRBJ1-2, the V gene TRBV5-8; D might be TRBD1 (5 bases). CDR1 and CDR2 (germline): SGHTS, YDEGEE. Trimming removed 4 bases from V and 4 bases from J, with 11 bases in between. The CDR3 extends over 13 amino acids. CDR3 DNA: TGTGCCAGCAGCGGATCCGGGGCCTATGGCTACACCTTC. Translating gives CASSGSGAYGYTF.

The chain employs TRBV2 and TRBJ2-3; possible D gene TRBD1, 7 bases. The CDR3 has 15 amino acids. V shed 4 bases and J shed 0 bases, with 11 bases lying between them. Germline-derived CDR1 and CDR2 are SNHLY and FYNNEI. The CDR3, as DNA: TGTGCCAGCAGTGCGACAGGGACTAGCACAGATACGCAGTATTTT. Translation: CASSATGTSTDTQYF. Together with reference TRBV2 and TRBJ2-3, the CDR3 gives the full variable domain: EPEVTQTPSHQVTQMGQEVILRCVPISNHLYFYWYRQILGQKVEFLVSFYNNEISEKSEIFDDQFSVERPDGSNFTLKIRSTKLEDSAMYFCASSATGTSTDTQYFGPGTRLTVL.

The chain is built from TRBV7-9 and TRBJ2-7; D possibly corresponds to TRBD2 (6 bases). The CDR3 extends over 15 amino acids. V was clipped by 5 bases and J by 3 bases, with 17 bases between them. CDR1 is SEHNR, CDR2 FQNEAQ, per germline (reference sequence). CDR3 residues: CASSPGGTPHYEQYF. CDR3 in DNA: TGTGCCAGCAGCCCCGGCGGGACTCCCCACTACGAGCAGTACTTC.

CDR3 sequence reads: CASSLGDRIYEQYF. Written as DNA, the CDR3 is TGTGCCAGCAGCTTAGGGGACAGGATTTACGAGCAGTACTTC. This sequence joins TRBV7-9 and TRBJ2-7; 8 bases are a match to TRBD1. This CDR3 has 14 amino acids. The germline V gene has CDR1 SEHNR and CDR2 FQNEAQ (reference sequence). V dropped 1 base and J dropped 4; count of bases not matched to a gene: 3.

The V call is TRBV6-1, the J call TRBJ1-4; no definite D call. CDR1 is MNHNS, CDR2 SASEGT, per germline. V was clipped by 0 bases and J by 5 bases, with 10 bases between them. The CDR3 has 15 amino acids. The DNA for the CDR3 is TGTGCCAGCAGTGAAGCAGCGGGGAGGAATGAAAAACTGTTTTTT. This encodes CASSEAAGRNEKLFF.